A single sample is the source of the 32 T cell receptor beta chains below, sequenced in a study of blood T cell repertoires in COVID-19. The method was immunoSEQ multiplex PCR; TCRdb's version includes in-frame clones alone and lacks a portion of them. The sample yields under 300,000 clones, approximately 78% seen once. Sequencing input: peripheral blood. The receptors were sampled from a woman aged 55-75 years with active or convalescent COVID-19.

This chain uses TRBV27 with TRBJ1-6; 9 bases are a match to TRBD1. The ends lost 5 bases at V and 6 bases at J; junction bases unmatched: 5. Looked up from germline, CDR1 is MNHEY and CDR2 is SMNVEV (reference sequence). The CDR3 spans 15 residues. CDR3 residues: CASSKDRGSNSPLHF. Here the CDR3 DNA reads TGTGCCAGCAGTAAGGACAGGGGAAGTAATTCACCCCTCCACTTT.

V usage is TRBV10-2 and J usage is TRBJ2-4; TRBD1 aligns across 9 bases. V was clipped by 11 bases and J by 7 bases; unmatched bases: 9. CDR3 size: 13 residues. Germline lookup yields CDR1 WSHSY and CDR2 SAAADI. The CDR3: CAARDRAGNIQYF. DNA for the CDR3: TGCGCCGCCCGGGACAGGGCCGGGAACATTCAGTACTTC.

The chain uses TRBV20-1 and TRBJ2-7; TRBD2 matches at 14 bases. CDR1 is DFQATT and CDR2 is SNEGSKA in the germline V gene (reference sequence). The CDR3 covers 15 residues. V lost 3 bases to trimming and J lost 3 bases; unmatched junction nucleotides: 4. CDR3 sequence (DNA): TGCAGTGCTAGTAAGACTAGCGGGGGGGGCTACGAGCAGTACTTC. It specifies CSASKTSGGGYEQYF.

The J gene is TRBJ1-2, the V gene TRBV5-6; no firm D call. The germline V and J ends were trimmed by 6 bases and 0 bases, with 12 bases remaining between them. Germline CDR1 is SGHDT and CDR2 is YYEEEE. CDR3 size: 14 residues. This CDR3 is CASTTAFANYGYTF. CDR3 nucleotide sequence: TGTGCCAGCACCACCGCGTTTGCTAACTATGGCTACACCTTC.

V gene TRBV4-1 combines with J gene TRBJ2-3; the match to TRBD2 covers 10 bases. V shed 3 bases, J shed 6 bases, and the junction held 3 bases outside the gene matches. The CDR3 has 14 amino acids. Germline V CDR1 and CDR2: MGHRA, YSYEKL. As DNA, the CDR3 is TGCGCCAGCAGCCAGGGGACTAGCGAGGATACGCAGTATTTT. Protein: CASSQGTSEDTQYF.

The rearrangement uses TRBV19 and TRBJ1-2, with a possible D match to TRBD1 (6 bases). The CDR3 loop spans 14 amino acids. V was clipped by 6 bases and J by 8 bases, with 19 bases between them. Germline V gives CDR1 LNHDA, CDR2 SQIVND (reference sequence). CDR3 sequence: CASREDSRFLGYTF. The DNA for the CDR3 is TGTGCCAGTAGGGAGGACAGCCGCTTCCTGGGCTACACCTTC.

The chain uses TRBV12-3 or TRBV12-4 and TRBJ1-1, with D possibly TRBD1 on 6 matching bases. CDR3 length: 13 residues. V lost 5 bases and J 5 bases, leaving 12 bases between the germline ends. CDR3 sequence reads: CASSLNTGTEAFF. The CDR3 DNA sequence: TGTGCCAGCAGTCTCAATACAGGGACTGAAGCTTTCTTT.

The rearrangement joins TRBV7-2 to TRBJ2-7; 8 bases fit TRBD2. Losses at the gene ends were 1 base for V and 0 bases for J; bases not matched to a gene: 2. Germline-derived CDR1 and CDR2 are SGHTA and FQGNSA. This CDR3 is built from 15 residues. CDR3 DNA: TGTGCCAGCAGCTTAGTGGCGGGGGGCTCCTACGAGCAGTACTTC. Protein sequence: CASSLVAGGSYEQYF.

This chain uses TRBV11-2 with TRBJ2-1; 11 nucleotides agree with TRBD2. The V and J ends lost 8 bases and 3 bases, in that order; junction bases with no gene match: 6. Germline V gives CDR1 SGHAT, CDR2 FQNNGV. The CDR3 runs to 15 residues. DNA of the CDR3: TGTGCCAGCTTTACCGGGACTAGCGGCTACAATGAGCAGTTCTTC. This sequence encodes CASFTGTSGYNEQFF.

The V call is TRBV7-9, the J call TRBJ2-5; D unclear. This CDR3 spans 15 amino acids. Germline lookup yields CDR1 SEHNR and CDR2 FQNEAQ (reference sequence). Trimming pared 5 bases from V and 1 base from J, leaving 14 bases between. The CDR3 sequence: CASSPRLRGQETQYF. In DNA form, the CDR3 reads TGTGCCAGCAGCCCACGGCTCAGAGGCCAAGAGACCCAGTACTTC.

This chain connects TRBV7-7 to TRBJ2-5; tentative D call: TRBD1 (6 bases). This CDR3 has 14 amino acids. V dropped 2 bases and J dropped 4 bases, with 11 bases sitting between them. The V gene's germline CDR1 is SSHAT and CDR2 FNYEAQ (reference sequence). The CDR3 loop is CASSLLGGTETQYF. In DNA form, the CDR3 reads TGTGCCAGCAGCTTATTAGGGGGAACAGAGACCCAGTACTTC. The entire variable domain, with the rest obtained from reference TRBV7-7 and TRBJ2-5, is as follows: GAGVSQSPRYKVTKRGQDVTLRCDPISSHATLYWYQQALGQGPEFLTYFNYEAQPDKSGLPSDRFSAERPEGSISTLTIQRTEQRDSAMYRCASSLLGGTETQYFGPGTRLLVL.

This chain links TRBV4-2 with TRBJ1-5, with 7 bases lining up with TRBD1. The CDR3 loop spans 16 amino acids. Germline CDR1 reads LGHNA; CDR2 reads YNFKEQ. The junction had 10 bases not matched to a gene; V was cut back by 4 bases and J by 4 bases. The CDR3 here is CASSRDWDSLNQPQHF. DNA for the CDR3: TGTGCCAGCAGCCGAGACTGGGACAGCCTAAATCAGCCCCAGCATTTT.

The V gene is TRBV7-2, the J gene TRBJ1-4; the D is unclear. The germline V gene has CDR1 SGHTA and CDR2 FQGNSA. V lost 5 bases, J lost 0 bases, and 13 bases lay in between. The CDR3 length is 16 residues. The CDR3 region is CASSPGGSSTNEKLFF. The CDR3 DNA follows: TGTGCCAGCAGCCCGGGTGGGAGTTCAACTAATGAAAAACTGTTTTTT.

The DNA of the CDR3 is TGCAGCTGTGCGACGGTACTTCGGGGCAATGAGCAGTTCTTC. Translated, it gives CSCATVLRGNEQFF. The chain combines TRBV29-1 with TRBJ2-1; possible D gene TRBD2, 5 bases. CDR1 and CDR2 (germline): SQVTM, ANQGSEA. V lost 8 bases to trimming and J lost 6 bases, with 20 bases between them. The CDR3 length is 14 residues.

The genes are TRBV6-5 and TRBJ1-2, with 7 bases fitting TRBD1. The germline gives CDR1 MNHEY, CDR2 SVGAGI. CDR3 length equals 13 residues. V shed 6 bases and J 3 bases; nucleotides not matched to a gene: 4. The DNA for the CDR3 is TGTGCCAGCAGACCGGGACAGTACTATGGCTACACCTTC. It encodes CASRPGQYYGYTF.

The rearrangement uses TRBV12-5 and TRBJ2-2; maybe TRBD1 (6 bases). Germline CDR1 LGHNT, CDR2 FRNRAP. Trimming took off 8 bases at V and 4 bases at J, with 20 bases between the two ends. CDR3 length equals 16 residues. The CDR3 DNA is TGTGCTAGTTACACAGGGCGCCTGGAGTCCACCGGGGAGCTGTTTTTT. The encoded protein is CASYTGRLESTGELFF.

The chain is built from TRBV3-1 (or the pseudogene TRBV3-2) and TRBJ2-3; no reliable D call. The CDR3 runs 15 residues. Trimming stripped 0 bases from V and 4 bases from J, with 11 bases between. Germline V lookup: CDR1 LGHDT, CDR2 YNNKEL (reference sequence). The CDR3 DNA reads as TGTGCCAGCAGCCAAGATCAAGACTTATCAGATACGCAGTATTTT. This codes for CASSQDQDLSDTQYF.

The chain carries TRBV11-2 and TRBJ2-4; no reliable D call. Trimming stripped 2 bases from V and 0 bases from J, with 8 bases between. CDR3 size: 15 residues. The germline CDR1 and CDR2 sequences are SGHAT and FQNNGV. CDR3: CASSLIRVAKNIQYF. The CDR3 DNA reads TGTGCCAGCAGCTTAATTCGGGTAGCCAAAAACATTCAGTACTTC.

This clone was seen a single time. This chain joins TRBV6-5 and TRBJ2-7; D might be TRBD1 (5 bases). The CDR3 runs to 16 residues. Trimming pared 0 bases from V and 2 bases from J, leaving 14 bases between. Germline V gives CDR1 MNHEY, CDR2 SVGAGI. CDR3 DNA sequence: TGTGCCAGCAGTTACTCGAGACCCTTGGGGCCCTACGAGCAGTACTTC. Its translation: CASSYSRPLGPYEQYF.

The CDR3 DNA is TGTGCCAGCAGCCGGGACAGGGGATGGGACTATGGCTACACCTTC. Amino acids: CASSRDRGWDYGYTF. The rearrangement uses TRBV6-6 and TRBJ1-2; 10 nucleotides agree with TRBD1. Looked up from germline, CDR1 is MNHNY and CDR2 is SVGAGI (reference sequence). Unmatched junction bases numbered 7, after V lost 6 bases and J lost 3 bases. The CDR3 is made up of 15 amino acids.

In its sample, this clone was seen once. The rearrangement joins TRBV6-2 or TRBV6-3 to TRBJ2-3; no definite D call. CDR1 and CDR2 (germline): MNHEY, SVGEGT. This CDR3 is 15 amino acids long. V lost 2 bases to trimming and J lost 2 bases, with 11 bases between them. CDR3 residues: CASSYDQAATDTQYF. DNA of the CDR3: TGTGCCAGCAGTTACGATCAGGCCGCCACAGATACGCAGTATTTT.

This clone has a single count. V usage is TRBV5-1 and J usage is TRBJ2-1; TRBD1 matches at 8 bases. There are 15 residues in the CDR3. Germline V CDR1 and CDR2: SGHRS, YFSETQ. V dropped 4 bases and J dropped 4; count of bases not matched to a gene: 7. The DNA of the CDR3 is TGCGCCAGCAGCGCAACGGGACAGGAGTACAATGAGCAGTTCTTC. Translation gives CASSATGQEYNEQFF. The entire variable domain, with the rest obtained from reference TRBV5-1 and TRBJ2-1, is as follows: KAGVTQTPRYLIKTRGQQVTLSCSPISGHRSVSWYQQTPGQGLQFLFEYFSETQRNKGNFPGRFSGRQFSNSRSEMNVSTLELGDSALYLCASSATGQEYNEQFFGPGTRLTVL.

The V call is TRBV27, the J call TRBJ1-2; D is perhaps TRBD1 (5 bases). CDR1 and CDR2 from the germline V gene are MNHEY and SMNVEV (reference sequence). V shed 5 bases and J shed 0 bases, with 13 bases lying between them. The CDR3 sequence is 15 residues long. As DNA, the CDR3 is TGTGCCAGCAGTAGCCTTGGGGCAGCTAACTATGGCTACACCTTC. Translated: CASSSLGAANYGYTF.

The CDR3 loop is CASSRPGNNYGYTF. CDR3 bases: TGTGCCAGCAGCAGACCGGGAAATAACTATGGCTACACCTTC. The chain links TRBV7-2 to TRBJ1-2; D gene ambiguous. CDR3 length: 14 residues. Trimming shortened V by 5 bases and J by 1 base, and 11 bases separated the two germline ends. CDR1 is SGHTA, CDR2 FQGNSA, per germline.

The chain recombines TRBV5-1 with TRBJ2-7; 7 positions match TRBD1. J gave up 2 bases and V 4 bases, and 6 bases lay outside the gene matches. Germline CDR1 reads SGHRS; CDR2 reads YFSETQ. The CDR3 is 14 amino acids. DNA of the CDR3: TGCGCCAGCAGCCAGACAGGGTTGGCCTACGAGCAGTACTTC. Translation gives CASSQTGLAYEQYF.

In this sample, this clone turned up many times. The chain links TRBV13 to TRBJ2-1, with 8 bases identical to TRBD1. Germline V gene sequence: CDR1 PRHDT, CDR2 FYEKMQ (reference sequence). The CDR3 totals 18 residues. V lost 0 bases, J lost 7 bases, and 14 bases stayed unmatched. The CDR3 DNA reads as TGTGCCAGCAGCTTAGGGACAGGGGCAGAGGGGTTTGCAAATGAGCAGTTCTTC. Translating gives CASSLGTGAEGFANEQFF.

This clone has only a few counts. The V and J genes are TRBV9 and TRBJ2-3; possible D gene TRBD2, 6 bases. Trimming left V 0 bases short and J 4 bases short, with 15 bases between. The CDR3 has 16 residues. Germline loops: CDR1 SGDLS, CDR2 YYNGEE. CDR3 nucleotide sequence: TGTGCCAGCAGCGTAGTTGCCTTCGGGAGCGCAGATACGCAGTATTTT. As protein: CASSVVAFGSADTQYF.

The chain joins TRBV4-3 to TRBJ1-6; D is ambiguous. This CDR3 region has 17 residues. Looked up from germline, CDR1 is LGHNA and CDR2 is YSLEER. With 0 bases removed from V and 0 bases from J, the gap between germline ends came to 9 bases. The chain's CDR3 is CASSQDEVSSYNSPLHF. CDR3 DNA: TGCGCCAGCAGCCAAGATGAGGTTAGCTCCTATAATTCACCCCTCCACTTT.

Written as DNA, the CDR3 is TGCGCCAGCAGCTTGGCCGGCGCGCTAGCGTCGAATGAGCAGTTCTTC. It encodes CASSLAGALASNEQFF. The rearrangement uses TRBV5-1 and TRBJ2-1; the D gene is possibly TRBD2 (6 bases). This CDR3 is 16 amino acids long. V was pared by 0 bases and J by 7 bases, with 17 bases between. The germline V gene has CDR1 SGHRS and CDR2 YFSETQ.

This clone occurred a few times. The chain carries TRBV2 and TRBJ1-1, with D unresolved. Trimming stripped 5 bases from V and 0 bases from J, with 10 bases between. Germline assignment: CDR1 SNHLY and CDR2 FYNNEI. There are 14 residues in the CDR3. CDR3 coding DNA: TGTGCCAGCAGTTCACAGACCCTGAACACTGAAGCTTTCTTT. Amino acid sequence: CASSSQTLNTEAFF.

This chain connects TRBV5-1 to TRBJ1-4; 7 positions match TRBD1. This CDR3 region has 15 residues. The germline V gene encodes CDR1 SGHRS and CDR2 YFSETQ. Trimming removed 4 bases from V and 4 bases from J; junction bases left unmatched: 7. CDR3 loop: CASSPEAGGNEKLFF. CDR3 sequence (DNA): TGCGCCAGCAGCCCGGAAGCAGGGGGTAATGAAAAACTGTTTTTT. The full variable domain, with the rest looked up from reference TRBV5-1 and TRBJ1-4, is KAGVTQTPRYLIKTRGQQVTLSCSPISGHRSVSWYQQTPGQGLQFLFEYFSETQRNKGNFPGRFSGRQFSNSRSEMNVSTLELGDSALYLCASSPEAGGNEKLFFGSGTQLSVL.

Here the CDR3 reads CASSLAAAYGYTF. Here the CDR3 DNA reads TGTGCCAGCAGCTTGGCGGCAGCGTATGGCTACACCTTC. The J gene is TRBJ1-2, the V gene TRBV5-8; no clear D. This CDR3 is 13 amino acids long. Germline values: CDR1 SGHTS, CDR2 YDEGEE. V was pared by 0 bases and J by 5 bases, with 8 bases between.